This T cell receptor (beta chain) comes out of a study of T cells in Graves' hyperthyroidism and ophthalmopathy. General study results and limits: Most clonotypes that expanded in the thyroid above 0.001 also showed up in blood.

Germline CDR1 SGHVS, CDR2 FNYEAQ. The V and J ends lost 1 base and 5 bases respectively, with 17 bases between them. The CDR3 covers 16 residues. RNA transcripts were the template for amplifying TCR beta CDR3 regions. The study used the HTBI primer set for a first-round RT-PCR of the TCR CDR3. TCRdb reprocessed the multiplex PCR reads via MiXCR and lists one record per CDR3 protein. Of hundreds of thousands of distinct CDR3 sequences in the sample, 45% are singletons; the top ten hold under 8%. As to this clonotype: The antigen is unknown.

Lactation, pregnancy, other autoimmune disease or uncontrolled infection led to exclusion of patients. Diagnoses rested on clinical symptoms, serum thyroxine and TRAb, thyroid ultrasound and orbital computed tomography. The J gene is TRBJ2-5, the V gene TRBV7-6; possibly TRBD2 for D (5 bases). This sequence originates from an adult man with Graves' disease, either hyperthyroidism or ophthalmopathy (not recorded which). Specimen: peripheral blood or thyroid tissue (not recorded which). The CDR3 loop is CASSLGAGVTGETQYF. Here the CDR3 DNA reads TGTGCCAGCAGCTTAGGGGCCGGGGTCACCGGGGAGACCCAGTACTTC.